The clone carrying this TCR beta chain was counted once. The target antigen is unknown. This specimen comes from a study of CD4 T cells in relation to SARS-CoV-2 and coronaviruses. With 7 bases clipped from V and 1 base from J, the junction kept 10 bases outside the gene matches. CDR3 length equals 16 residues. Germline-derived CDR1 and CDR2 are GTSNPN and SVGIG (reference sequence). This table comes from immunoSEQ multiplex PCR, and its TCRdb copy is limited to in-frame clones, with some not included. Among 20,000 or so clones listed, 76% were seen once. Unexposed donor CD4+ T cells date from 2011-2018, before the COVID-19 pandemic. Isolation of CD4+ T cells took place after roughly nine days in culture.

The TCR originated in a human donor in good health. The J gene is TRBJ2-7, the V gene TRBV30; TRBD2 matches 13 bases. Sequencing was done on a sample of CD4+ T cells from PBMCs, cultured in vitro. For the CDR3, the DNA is TGTGCCTATGGACTAGCGGGAGTACCTCAGTCCTACGAGCAGTACTTC. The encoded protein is CAYGLAGVPQSYEQYF.